This entry concerns a single T cell receptor (beta chain). Antigen specificity is unknown. Deletions cut 0 bases from V and 0 bases from J, with 12 bases between. Germline values: CDR1 MNHEY, CDR2 SMNVEV (reference sequence). The CDR3 runs 17 residues. The TCR beta profiling, which covered VDJ combination and CDR3 sequence, was carried out using genomic DNA as the template. One entry per CDR3 protein results from TCRdb running MiXCR on the reads. The table records 150,000 to 200,000 distinct CDR3 sequences, roughly 65% of them present only once. Sequencing involved patients with CD8+CD57+ cell expansion previously shown by flow cytometry. With no exception, the patients had severe acquired aplastic anemia. The data stem from a study of CD8+CD57+ T cells in acquired aplastic anemia. Study findings and constraints: It was found that about 31 CD8+ CDR3 sequences were shared between patients and controls.

The chain combines TRBV27 with TRBJ1-5; a possible D gene is TRBD1 (5 bases). Material: sorted CD4+, CD8+, or CD8+CD57+ T cells (not recorded which) from PBMCs. The source of this sequence is a human donor with aplastic anemia. CDR3 in DNA: TGTGCCAGCAGTTTATCGAGGACAAGTTATAGCAATCAGCCCCAGCATTTT. Its translation: CASSLSRTSYSNQPQHF.